This T cell receptor beta chain is from a study of CXCR3-negative and CXCR3-positive naive CD8 T cells (dated 2019 in TCRdb). Background on the whole study: In total, 110 million to 150 million TRB reads were obtained, corresponding to roughly 1.5 +/- 0.3 million reads per library. The diversity and physicochemical repertoire analyses included under 12 donors pooled from two independent experiments. Naive subsets from about five donors and memory cells from 3 donors were included in the TRBV-TRBJ cluster analysis.

Points on this clonotype: Its target antigen remains unknown.

Findings and caveats that apply to the study as a whole: Freshly isolated PBMCs were used for most assays because CXCR3 expression went down partially after cryopreservation. Comparably high repertoire diversity was found in both naive subsets, whereas much lower repertoire diversity was found in memory CD8+ T cells. Because surface CD5, which is linked to self-reactivity in mice, was comparable between the naive subsets, TCR interaction strength was also inferred from TRB CDR3 physicochemical properties. TRBV-TRBJ usage was similar between naive CXCR3-negative and CXCR3-positive cells from the same donor, while memory cells showed distinct patterns. TRB CDR3s from CXCR3-positive naive cells showed higher hydrophobicity (lower Kidera factor 4), lower energy, and higher strength and volume indices than CXCR3-negative naive cells.

The listed sequencing device is NextSeq 550. The Human TCR Profiling Kit (MiLaboratory) was used to prepare UMI-labeled 5' RACE TRB cDNA libraries. The full amount of extracted RNA was used for cDNA synthesis, and the full amount of resulting cDNA was used for PCR amplification. The libraries were made side by side, with each library going through the same number of PCR cycles. The paper's data handling went like this. With a requirement of at least two reads per UMI, MIGEC and MiXCR extracted about 50,000 +/- 10,000 unique UMI-labeled TRB cDNA molecules per library. An average of 40,000 +/- 10,000 functional in-frame TRB CDR3 nucleotide clonotypes without stop codons was found per library. After each sample was downsampled to 5000 UMI-labeled TRB molecules, VDJtools was used to calculate diversity metrics such as normalized Shannon-Wiener and Chao1. Clonotype-size-weighted physicochemical properties of the central five CDR3 residues (interaction energy, strength, volume and Kidera factor 4) were computed in VDJtools. Once TCRdb had reprocessed the reads, it stored one entry per CDR3 protein sequence and supplied no DNA. The authors' filters were not applied to this entry. This specimen's table enumerates about 98,000 distinct CDR3 sequences. The ten largest account for about 1% of the sample.

For every CD8+ T cell subset, about 300,000 cells were flow-sorted straight into RLT lysis buffer, and each subset was sorted in triplicate. To exclude memory contaminants, naive CD8+ T cells were stringently defined as CD45RO-CCR7+CD27+CD95-. Using standard density gradient centrifugation, peripheral blood mononuclear cells were isolated from buffy coats. Naive CXCR3-negative and CXCR3-positive CD8+ T cells were flow-sorted using a FACSAria III. Total RNA was extracted from sorted cells using an RNeasy Mini Kit. From cysteine to phenylalanine, the CDR3 is 17 amino acids long. Only the protein is available. From a lookup of the germline V gene (reference sequence), CDR1 and CDR2 are MNHEY and SMNVEV.

The sequencing sample was made of naive CXCR3+ CD8+ T cells from blood. The sample's cell subset or site, from its label and the paper: CD45RO-CCR7+CD27+CD95- naive CD8+ T cells expressing CXCR3 (TNR3+). The TCR originated in a human donor in good health. Some clones in this sample may be carry-over from other donors' samples. This chain joins TRBV27 to TRBJ2-2; TCRdb outputs TRBD2, but without DNA this stays unchecked. The CDR3 protein sequence reads: CASNLMGVVGSTGELFF.